This entry lists 9 T cell receptor beta chains sequenced from one sample in a study of T-cell reconstitution after alpha-beta-depleted transplantation in children. A TCRbeta library incorporating unique molecular identifiers was prepared. MiXCR, applied by TCRdb to the PCR reads, yields one record per CDR3 protein. The sample has just over 950,000 distinct CDR3 sequences; under 30% are singletons. This specimen consisted of PBMCs, mostly from graft donor cells, obtained 360 days after TCRalphabeta/CD19-depleted stem cell transplant. These receptors were taken from a boy under three years old who had a stem cell transplant for SCID, so the T cells may come from the graft donor.

The chain is built from TRBV6-5 and TRBJ2-5; 12 nucleotides align to TRBD2. CDR1 MNHEY and CDR2 SVGAGI come from the germline V gene. The junction had 9 bases not matched to a gene; V was cut back by 2 bases and J by 5 bases. The CDR3 runs 17 residues. CDR3 in amino acids: CASSYRRLAGGHETQYF. The CDR3, as DNA: TGTGCCAGCAGTTACCGGCGGCTAGCGGGGGGGCATGAGACCCAGTACTTC.

The rearrangement joins TRBV7-8 to TRBJ1-1; D is unclear. The CDR3 spans 14 residues. With 0 bases removed from V and 3 bases from J, the gap between germline ends came to 8 bases. The germline CDR1 and CDR2 sequences are SGHVS and FQNEAQ. CDR3 in DNA: TGTGCCAGCAGCTTAGCCTTGGGCTACACTGAAGCTTTCTTT. It codes for CASSLALGYTEAFF.

CDR3 loop: CASSLGSVINSPLHF. In nucleotides, the CDR3 is TGCGCCAGCAGCTTAGGGAGCGTTATTAATTCACCCCTCCACTTT. V and J are TRBV5-1 and TRBJ1-6; D not resolved. Germline loops: CDR1 SGHRS, CDR2 YFSETQ. The length of the CDR3 is 15 residues. The V end was cut by 2 bases, the J end by 6 bases, with 12 bases between.

V and J are TRBV30 and TRBJ2-1; unclear D gene. V was clipped by 0 bases and J by 6 bases, with 12 bases between them. Germline CDR1 is GTSNPN and CDR2 is SVGIG (reference sequence). CDR3 length: 14 residues. The CDR3 protein is CAWSVRRLFNEQFF. DNA for the CDR3: TGTGCCTGGAGTGTACGAAGGCTCTTCAATGAGCAGTTCTTC. Looking up the rest from reference TRBV30 and TRBJ2-1 gives the full variable domain: SQTIHQWPATLVQPVGSPLSLECTVEGTSNPNLYWYRQAAGRGLQLLFYSVGIGQISSEVPQNLSASRPQDRQFILSSKKLLLSDSGFYLCAWSVRRLFNEQFFGPGTRLTVL.

This clonotype was detected a few times. The chain combines TRBV5-1 with TRBJ2-5; tentatively, D is TRBD1 (6 bases). The CDR3 extends over 14 amino acids. CDR1 is SGHRS, CDR2 YFSETQ, per germline. Trimming shortened V by 3 bases and J by 9 bases, and 18 bases separated the two germline ends. CDR3 amino acids: CASSSDSTGRAQYF. The CDR3 DNA reads TGCGCCAGCAGCTCGGACAGTACCGGTAGGGCCCAGTACTTC. Full variable domain (missing parts from reference TRBV5-1 and TRBJ2-5): KAGVTQTPRYLIKTRGQQVTLSCSPISGHRSVSWYQQTPGQGLQFLFEYFSETQRNKGNFPGRFSGRQFSNSRSEMNVSTLELGDSALYLCASSSDSTGRAQYFGPGTRLLVL.

This clonotype was seen only a few times. This chain joins TRBV12-3 or TRBV12-4 and TRBJ2-7, with 7 bases matching TRBD2. CDR3 length: 14 amino acids. Trimming took 6 bases from V and 7 from J; bases not matched to a gene: 12. The CDR3, as DNA: TGTGCCAGCAGCAATCGCGGGAGAAGGGGAGAGCAGTACTTC. This gives the protein CASSNRGRRGEQYF.

This chain connects TRBV5-1 to TRBJ2-3; D possibly corresponds to TRBD2 (5 bases). The germline CDR1 and CDR2 sequences are SGHRS and YFSETQ. V lost 4 bases, J lost 2 bases, and 17 bases lay in between. This CDR3 has 16 amino acids. The CDR3 protein is CASSPTSGLYTDTQYF. Written as DNA, the CDR3 is TGCGCCAGCAGCCCTACGAGCGGATTGTACACAGATACGCAGTATTTT.

The chain couples TRBV7-8 to TRBJ2-3; 9 bases agree with TRBD2. The CDR3 is 13 residues long. Germline loops: CDR1 SGHVS, CDR2 FQNEAQ. The V gene end was trimmed by 2 bases and the J gene end by 10 bases; junction bases not matched to a gene: 4. The CDR3 nucleotides read TGTGCCAGCAGCTTAACTAGCGGGCAGGCGCAGTATTTT. It is translated as CASSLTSGQAQYF.

This clonotype occurred many times. The chain combines TRBV20-1 with TRBJ2-7; D is unclear. From germline, CDR1 is DFQATT and CDR2 SNEGSKA (reference sequence). With 2 bases removed from V and 6 bases from J, the gap between germline ends came to 5 bases. CDR3 size: 10 residues. The CDR3 coding sequence is TGCAGTGCTAGACTCAGCGAGCAGTACTTC. Translation: CSARLSEQYF.